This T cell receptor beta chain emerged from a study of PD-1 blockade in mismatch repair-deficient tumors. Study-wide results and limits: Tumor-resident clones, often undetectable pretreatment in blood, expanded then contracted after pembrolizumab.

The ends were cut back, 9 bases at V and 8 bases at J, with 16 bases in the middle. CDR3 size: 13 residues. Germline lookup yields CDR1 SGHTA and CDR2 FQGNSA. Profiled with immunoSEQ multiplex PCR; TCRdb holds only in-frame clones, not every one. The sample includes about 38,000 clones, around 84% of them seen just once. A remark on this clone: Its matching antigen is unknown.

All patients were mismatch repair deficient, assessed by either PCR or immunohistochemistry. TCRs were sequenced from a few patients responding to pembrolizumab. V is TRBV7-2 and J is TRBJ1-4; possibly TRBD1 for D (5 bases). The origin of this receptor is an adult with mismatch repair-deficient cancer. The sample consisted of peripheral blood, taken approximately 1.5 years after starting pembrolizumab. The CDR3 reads CASQRDRGEKLFF. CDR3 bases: TGTGCCAGTCAACGGGACCGTGGGGAAAAACTGTTTTTT. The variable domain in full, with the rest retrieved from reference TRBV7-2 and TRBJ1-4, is GAGVSQSPSNKVTEKGKDVELRCDPISGHTALYWYRQSLGQGLEFLIYFQGNSAPDKSGLPSDRFSAERTGGSVSTLTIQRTQQEDSAVYLCASQRDRGEKLFFGSGTQLSVL.